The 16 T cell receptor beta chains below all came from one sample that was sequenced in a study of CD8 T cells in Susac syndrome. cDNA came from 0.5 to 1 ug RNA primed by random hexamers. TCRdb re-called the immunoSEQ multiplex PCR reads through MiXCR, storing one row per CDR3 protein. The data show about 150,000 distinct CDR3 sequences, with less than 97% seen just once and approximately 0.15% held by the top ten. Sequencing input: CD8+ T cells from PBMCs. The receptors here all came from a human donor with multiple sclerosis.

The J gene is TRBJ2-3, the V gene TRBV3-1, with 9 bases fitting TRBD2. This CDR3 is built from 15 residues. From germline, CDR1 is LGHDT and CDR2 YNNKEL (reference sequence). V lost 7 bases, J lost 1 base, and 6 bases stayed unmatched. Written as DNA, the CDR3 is TGTGCCAGCACGACGATAGCGGGGGGCACAGATACGCAGTATTTT. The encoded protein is CASTTIAGGTDTQYF.

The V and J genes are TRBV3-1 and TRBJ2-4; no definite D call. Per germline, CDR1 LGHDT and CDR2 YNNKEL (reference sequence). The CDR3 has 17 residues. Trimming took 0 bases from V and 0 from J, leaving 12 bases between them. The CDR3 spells CASSQDLGNLAKNIQYF. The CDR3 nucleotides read TGTGCCAGCAGCCAAGATTTGGGGAATCTAGCCAAAAACATTCAGTACTTC.

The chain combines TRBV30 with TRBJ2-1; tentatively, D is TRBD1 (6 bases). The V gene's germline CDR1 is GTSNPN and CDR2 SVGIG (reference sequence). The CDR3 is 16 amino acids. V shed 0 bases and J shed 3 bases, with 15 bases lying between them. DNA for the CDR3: TGTGCCTGGAGTGTACCCCCAGGACAGAGCTACAATGAGCAGTTCTTC. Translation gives CAWSVPPGQSYNEQFF.

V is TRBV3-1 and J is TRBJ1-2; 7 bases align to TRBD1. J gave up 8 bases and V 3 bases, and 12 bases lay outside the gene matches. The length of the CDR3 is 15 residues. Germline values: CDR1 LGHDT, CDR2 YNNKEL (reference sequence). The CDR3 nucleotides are TGTGCCAGCAGCCAGGACGGGACAGATCGGGCGGGCTACACCTTC. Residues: CASSQDGTDRAGYTF.

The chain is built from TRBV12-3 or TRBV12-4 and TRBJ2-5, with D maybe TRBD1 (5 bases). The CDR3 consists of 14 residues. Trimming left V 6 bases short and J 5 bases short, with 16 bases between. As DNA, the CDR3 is TGTGCCAGCAGCCTTCTAGGGGAAGGGGAGACCCAGTACTTC. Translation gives CASSLLGEGETQYF.

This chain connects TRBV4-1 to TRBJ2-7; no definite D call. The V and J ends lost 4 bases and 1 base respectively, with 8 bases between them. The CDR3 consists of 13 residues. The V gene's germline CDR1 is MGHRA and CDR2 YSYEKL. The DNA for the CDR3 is TGCGCCAGCAGCCTCGCCTTATCCTACGAGCAGTACGTC. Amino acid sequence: CASSLALSYEQYV.

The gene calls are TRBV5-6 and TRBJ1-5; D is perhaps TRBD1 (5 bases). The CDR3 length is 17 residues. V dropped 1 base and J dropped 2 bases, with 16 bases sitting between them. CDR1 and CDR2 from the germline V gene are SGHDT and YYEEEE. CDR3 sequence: CASSLLGDPGGNQPQHF. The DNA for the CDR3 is TGTGCCAGCAGCTTGCTGGGGGACCCGGGGGGCAATCAGCCCCAGCATTTT.

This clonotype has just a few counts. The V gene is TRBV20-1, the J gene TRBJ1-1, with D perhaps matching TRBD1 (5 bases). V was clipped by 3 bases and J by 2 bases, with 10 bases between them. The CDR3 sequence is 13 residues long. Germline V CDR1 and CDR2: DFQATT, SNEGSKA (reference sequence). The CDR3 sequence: CSARDQGNTEAFF. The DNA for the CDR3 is TGCAGTGCTAGGGATCAGGGTAACACTGAAGCTTTCTTT.

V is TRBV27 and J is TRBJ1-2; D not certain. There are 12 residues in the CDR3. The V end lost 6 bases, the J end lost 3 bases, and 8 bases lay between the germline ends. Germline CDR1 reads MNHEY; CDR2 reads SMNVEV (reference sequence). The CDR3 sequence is CASSGRHYGYTF. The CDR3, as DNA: TGTGCCAGCAGCGGACGGCACTATGGCTACACCTTC.

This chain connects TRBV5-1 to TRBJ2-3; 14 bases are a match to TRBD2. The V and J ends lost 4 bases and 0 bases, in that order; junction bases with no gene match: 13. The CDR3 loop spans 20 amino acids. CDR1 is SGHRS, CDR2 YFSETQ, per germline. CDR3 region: CASSPPLLGLAGDSTDTQYF. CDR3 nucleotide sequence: TGCGCCAGCAGCCCACCCCTGCTGGGACTAGCGGGGGATAGCACAGATACGCAGTATTTT.

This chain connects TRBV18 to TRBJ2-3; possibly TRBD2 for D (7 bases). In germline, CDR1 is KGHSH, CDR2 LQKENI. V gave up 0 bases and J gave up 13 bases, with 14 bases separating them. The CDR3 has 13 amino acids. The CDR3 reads CASSPPGGGAKYF. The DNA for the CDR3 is TGTGCCAGCTCACCACCTGGGGGGGGCGCGAAGTATTTT. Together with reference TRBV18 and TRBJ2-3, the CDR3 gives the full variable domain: NAGVMQNPRHLVRRRGQEARLRCSPMKGHSHVYWYRQLPEEGLKFMVYLQKENIIDESGMPKERFSAEFPKEGPSILRIQQVVRGDSAAYFCASSPPGGGAKYFGPGTRLTVL.

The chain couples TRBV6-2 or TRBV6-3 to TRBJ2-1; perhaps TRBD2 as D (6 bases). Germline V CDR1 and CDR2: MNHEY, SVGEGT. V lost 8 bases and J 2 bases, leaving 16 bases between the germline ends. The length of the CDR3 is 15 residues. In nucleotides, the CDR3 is TGTGCCAGCCGGGATTGGGGGGAAGCCTACAATGAGCAGTTCTTC. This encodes CASRDWGEAYNEQFF.

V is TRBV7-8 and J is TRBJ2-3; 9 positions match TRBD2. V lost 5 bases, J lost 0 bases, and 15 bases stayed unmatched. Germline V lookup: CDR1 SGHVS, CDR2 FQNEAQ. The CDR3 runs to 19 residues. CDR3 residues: CASSDGWGGGEISTDTQYF. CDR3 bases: TGTGCCAGCAGCGACGGTTGGGGCGGGGGGGAGATAAGCACAGATACGCAGTATTTT.

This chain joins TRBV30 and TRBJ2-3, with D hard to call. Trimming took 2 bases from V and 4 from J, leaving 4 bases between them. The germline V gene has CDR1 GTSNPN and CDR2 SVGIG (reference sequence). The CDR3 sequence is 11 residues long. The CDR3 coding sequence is TGTGCCTGGAGTATCGCAGATACGCAGTATTTT. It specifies CAWSIADTQYF.

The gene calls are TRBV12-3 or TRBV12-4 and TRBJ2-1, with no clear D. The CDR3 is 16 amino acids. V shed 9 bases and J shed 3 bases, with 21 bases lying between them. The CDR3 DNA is TGTGCCAGTACTATACACGAGTCATTTTTCTACAATGAGCAGTTCTTC. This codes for CASTIHESFFYNEQFF.

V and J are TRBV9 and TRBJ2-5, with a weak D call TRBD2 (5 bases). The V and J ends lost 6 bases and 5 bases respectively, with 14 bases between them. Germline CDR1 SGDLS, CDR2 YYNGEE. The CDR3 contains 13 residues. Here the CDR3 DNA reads TGTGCCAGCAATCTGAGGGATTGGGAGACCCAGTACTTC. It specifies CASNLRDWETQYF.